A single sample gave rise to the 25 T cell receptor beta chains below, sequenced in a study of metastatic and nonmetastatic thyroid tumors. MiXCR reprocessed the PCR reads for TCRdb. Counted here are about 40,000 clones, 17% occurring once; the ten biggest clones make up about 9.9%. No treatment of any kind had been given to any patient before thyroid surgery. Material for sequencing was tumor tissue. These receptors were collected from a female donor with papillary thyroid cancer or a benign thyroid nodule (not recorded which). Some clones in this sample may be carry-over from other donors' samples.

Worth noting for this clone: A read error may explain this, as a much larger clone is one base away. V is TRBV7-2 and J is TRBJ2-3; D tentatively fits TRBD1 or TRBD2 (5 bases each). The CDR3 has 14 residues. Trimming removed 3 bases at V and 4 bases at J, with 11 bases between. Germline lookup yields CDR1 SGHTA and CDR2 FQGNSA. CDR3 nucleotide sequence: TGTGCCAGCAGCTTCTTAGGGGAGTCAGATACGCAGTATTTT. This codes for CASSFLGESDTQYF.

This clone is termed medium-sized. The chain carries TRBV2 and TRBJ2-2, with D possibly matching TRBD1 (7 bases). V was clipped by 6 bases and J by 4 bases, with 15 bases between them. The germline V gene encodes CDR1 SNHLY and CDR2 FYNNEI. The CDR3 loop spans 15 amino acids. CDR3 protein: CASRVRGVGTGELFF. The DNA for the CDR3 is TGTGCCAGCAGGGTCAGGGGGGTTGGCACCGGGGAGCTGTTTTTT.

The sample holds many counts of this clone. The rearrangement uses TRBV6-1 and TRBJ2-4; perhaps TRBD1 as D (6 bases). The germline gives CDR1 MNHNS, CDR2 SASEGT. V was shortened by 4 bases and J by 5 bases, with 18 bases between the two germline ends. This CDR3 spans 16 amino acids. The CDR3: CASSGVSSGDQNIQYF. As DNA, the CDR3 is TGTGCCAGCAGTGGAGTTTCTTCAGGGGACCAAAACATTCAGTACTTC.

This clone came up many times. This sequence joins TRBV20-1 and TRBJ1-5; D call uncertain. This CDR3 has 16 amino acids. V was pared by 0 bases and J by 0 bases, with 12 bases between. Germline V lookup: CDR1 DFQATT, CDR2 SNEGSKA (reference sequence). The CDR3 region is CSARDPGTDSNQPQHF. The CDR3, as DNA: TGCAGTGCTAGAGATCCGGGTACGGATAGCAATCAGCCCCAGCATTTT.

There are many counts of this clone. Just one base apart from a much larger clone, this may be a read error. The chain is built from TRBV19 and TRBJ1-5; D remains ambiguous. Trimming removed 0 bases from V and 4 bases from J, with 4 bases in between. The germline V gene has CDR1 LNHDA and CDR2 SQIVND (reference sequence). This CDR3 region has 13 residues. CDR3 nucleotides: TGTGCCAGTAGTATAGATCTTAATCAGCCCCAGCATTTT. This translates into CASSIDLNQPQHF.

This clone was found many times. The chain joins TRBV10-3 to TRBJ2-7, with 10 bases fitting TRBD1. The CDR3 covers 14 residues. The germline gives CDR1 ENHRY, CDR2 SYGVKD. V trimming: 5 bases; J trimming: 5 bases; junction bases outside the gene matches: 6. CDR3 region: CAISRGQGSDEQYF. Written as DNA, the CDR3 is TGTGCCATCAGTAGGGGACAGGGGAGTGACGAGCAGTACTTC.

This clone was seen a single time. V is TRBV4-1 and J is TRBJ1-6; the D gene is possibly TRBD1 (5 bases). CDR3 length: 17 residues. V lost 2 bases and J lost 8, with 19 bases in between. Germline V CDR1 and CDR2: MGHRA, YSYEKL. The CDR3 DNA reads TGCGCCAGCAGCCAAAACCCGGGACCCCGGAGGGATTCACCCCTCCACTTT. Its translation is CASSQNPGPRRDSPLHF.

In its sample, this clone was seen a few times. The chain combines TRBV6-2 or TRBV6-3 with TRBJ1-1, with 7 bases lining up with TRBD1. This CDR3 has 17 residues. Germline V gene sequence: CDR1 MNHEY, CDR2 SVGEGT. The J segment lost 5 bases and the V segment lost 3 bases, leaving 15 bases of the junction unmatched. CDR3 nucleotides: TGTGCCAGCAGTTATTTTACAGGGGTCCCCATGGGGACTGAAGCTTTCTTT. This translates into CASSYFTGVPMGTEAFF.

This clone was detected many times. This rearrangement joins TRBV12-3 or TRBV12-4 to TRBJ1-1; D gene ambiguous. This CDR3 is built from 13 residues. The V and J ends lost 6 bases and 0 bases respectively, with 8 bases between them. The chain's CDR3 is CASRSTLNTEAFF. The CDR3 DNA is TGTGCCAGCAGGTCAACTTTGAACACTGAAGCTTTCTTT.

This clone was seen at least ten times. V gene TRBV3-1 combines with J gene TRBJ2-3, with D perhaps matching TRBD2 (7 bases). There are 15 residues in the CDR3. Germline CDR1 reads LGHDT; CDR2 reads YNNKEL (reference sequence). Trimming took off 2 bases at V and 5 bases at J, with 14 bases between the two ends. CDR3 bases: TGTGCCAGCAGCCAATACGGACTAGGGGGAGATACGCAGTATTTT. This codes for CASSQYGLGGDTQYF.

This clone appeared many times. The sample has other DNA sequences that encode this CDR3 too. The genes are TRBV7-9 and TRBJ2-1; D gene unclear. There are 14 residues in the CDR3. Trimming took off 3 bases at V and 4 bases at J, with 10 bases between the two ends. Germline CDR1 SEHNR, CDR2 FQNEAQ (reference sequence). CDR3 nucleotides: TGTGCCAGCAGCTTGCCCAAAAATTACAATGAGCAGTTCTTC. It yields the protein CASSLPKNYNEQFF.

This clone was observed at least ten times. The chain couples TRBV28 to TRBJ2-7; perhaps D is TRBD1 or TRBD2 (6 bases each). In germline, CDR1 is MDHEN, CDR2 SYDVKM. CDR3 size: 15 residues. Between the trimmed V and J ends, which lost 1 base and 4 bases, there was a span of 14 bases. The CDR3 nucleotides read TGTGCCAGCAGTTTATCGGGGGCACAGGGATACGAGCAGTACTTC. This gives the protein CASSLSGAQGYEQYF.

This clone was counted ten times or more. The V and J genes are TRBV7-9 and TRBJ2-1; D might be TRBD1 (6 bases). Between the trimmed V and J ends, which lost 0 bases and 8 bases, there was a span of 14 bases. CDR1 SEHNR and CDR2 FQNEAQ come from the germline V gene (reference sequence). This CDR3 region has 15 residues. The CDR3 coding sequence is TGTGCCAGCAGCTTAGCGGGCAGGGGATCCGATGAGCAGTTCTTC. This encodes CASSLAGRGSDEQFF. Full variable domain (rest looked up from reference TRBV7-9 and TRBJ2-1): DTGVSQNPRHKITKRGQNVTFRCDPISEHNRLYWYRQTLGQGPEFLTYFQNEAQLEKSRLLSDRFSAERPKGSFSTLEIQRTEQGDSAMYLCASSLAGRGSDEQFFGPGTRLTVL.

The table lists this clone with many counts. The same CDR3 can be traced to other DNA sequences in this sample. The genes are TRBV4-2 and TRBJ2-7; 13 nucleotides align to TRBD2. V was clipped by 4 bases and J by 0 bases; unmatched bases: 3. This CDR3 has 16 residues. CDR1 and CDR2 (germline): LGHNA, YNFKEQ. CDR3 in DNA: TGTGCCAGCAGCCCAGGACTAGCGGGAGACTCCTACGAGCAGTACTTC. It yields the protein CASSPGLAGDSYEQYF.

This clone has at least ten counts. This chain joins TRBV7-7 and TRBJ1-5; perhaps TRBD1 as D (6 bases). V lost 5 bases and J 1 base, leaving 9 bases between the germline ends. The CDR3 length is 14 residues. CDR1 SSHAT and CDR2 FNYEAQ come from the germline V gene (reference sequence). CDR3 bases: TGTGCCAGCAGCCTAGGACAGAGCAATCAGCCCCAGCATTTT. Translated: CASSLGQSNQPQHF.

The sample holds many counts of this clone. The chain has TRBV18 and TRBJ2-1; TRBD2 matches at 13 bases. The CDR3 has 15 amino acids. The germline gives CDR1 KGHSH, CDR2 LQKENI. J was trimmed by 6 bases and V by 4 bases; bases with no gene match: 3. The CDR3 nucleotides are TGTGCCAGCTCACAAGGACTAGCGGGAGTCAATGAGCAGTTCTTC. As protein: CASSQGLAGVNEQFF. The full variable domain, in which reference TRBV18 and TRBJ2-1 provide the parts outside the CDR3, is NAGVMQNPRHLVRRRGQEARLRCSPMKGHSHVYWYRQLPEEGLKFMVYLQKENIIDESGMPKERFSAEFPKEGPSILRIQQVVRGDSAAYFCASSQGLAGVNEQFFGPGTRLTVL.

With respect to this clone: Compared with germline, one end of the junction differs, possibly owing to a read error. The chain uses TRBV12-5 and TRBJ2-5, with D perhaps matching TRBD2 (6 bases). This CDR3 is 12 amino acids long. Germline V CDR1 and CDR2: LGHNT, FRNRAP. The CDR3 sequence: CSSGPGGVTQYF. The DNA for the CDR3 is TGCTCTAGTGGACCAGGCGGGGTGACCCAGTACTTC.

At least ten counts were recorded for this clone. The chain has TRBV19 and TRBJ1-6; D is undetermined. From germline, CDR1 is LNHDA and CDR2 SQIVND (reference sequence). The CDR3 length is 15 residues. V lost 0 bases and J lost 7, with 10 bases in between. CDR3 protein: CASSIDKQQNSPLHF. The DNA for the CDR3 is TGTGCCAGTAGTATAGATAAACAGCAAAATTCACCCCTCCACTTT.

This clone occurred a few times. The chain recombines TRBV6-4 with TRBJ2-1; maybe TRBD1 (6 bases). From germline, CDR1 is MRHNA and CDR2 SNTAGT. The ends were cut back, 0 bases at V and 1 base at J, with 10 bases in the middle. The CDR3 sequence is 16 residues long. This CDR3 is CASSDSFRGSYNEQFF. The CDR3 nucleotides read TGTGCCAGCAGTGACTCCTTTAGGGGGTCCTACAATGAGCAGTTCTTC.

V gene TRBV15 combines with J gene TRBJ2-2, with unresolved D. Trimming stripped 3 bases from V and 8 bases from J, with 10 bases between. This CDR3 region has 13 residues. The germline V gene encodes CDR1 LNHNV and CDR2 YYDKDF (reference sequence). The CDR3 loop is CATSSHISGELFF. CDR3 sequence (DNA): TGTGCCACCAGCAGTCACATATCAGGGGAGCTGTTTTTT.

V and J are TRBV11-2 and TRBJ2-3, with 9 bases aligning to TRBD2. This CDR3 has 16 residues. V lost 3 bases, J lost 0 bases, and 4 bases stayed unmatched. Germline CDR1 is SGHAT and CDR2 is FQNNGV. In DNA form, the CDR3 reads TGTGCCAGCAGCTTCCAGACTAGCGGAAGCACAGATACGCAGTATTTT. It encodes CASSFQTSGSTDTQYF.

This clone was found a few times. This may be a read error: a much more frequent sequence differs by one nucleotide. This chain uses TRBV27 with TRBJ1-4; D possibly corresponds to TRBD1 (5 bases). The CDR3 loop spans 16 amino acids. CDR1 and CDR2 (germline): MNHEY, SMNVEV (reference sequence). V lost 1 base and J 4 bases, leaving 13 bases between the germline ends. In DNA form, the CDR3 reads TGTGCCAGCAGTTTATGGGACCCTCAGGTTAATGAAAAACTGTTTTTT. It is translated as CASSLWDPQVNEKLFF.

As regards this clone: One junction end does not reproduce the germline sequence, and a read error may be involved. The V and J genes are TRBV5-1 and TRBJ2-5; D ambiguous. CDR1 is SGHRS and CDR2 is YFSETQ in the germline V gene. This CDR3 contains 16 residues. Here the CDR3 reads CASSSIFWTWQETQHF. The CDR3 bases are TGCGCCAGCAGCTCTATCTTCTGGACCTGGCAGGAGACCCAGCACTTC.

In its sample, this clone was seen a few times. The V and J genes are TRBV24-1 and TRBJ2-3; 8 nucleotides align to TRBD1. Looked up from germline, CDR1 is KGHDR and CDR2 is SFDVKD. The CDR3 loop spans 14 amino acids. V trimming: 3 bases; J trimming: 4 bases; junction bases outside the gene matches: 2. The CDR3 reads CATSDPTGADTQYF. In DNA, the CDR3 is TGTGCCACCAGTGATCCGACAGGGGCAGATACGCAGTATTTT.

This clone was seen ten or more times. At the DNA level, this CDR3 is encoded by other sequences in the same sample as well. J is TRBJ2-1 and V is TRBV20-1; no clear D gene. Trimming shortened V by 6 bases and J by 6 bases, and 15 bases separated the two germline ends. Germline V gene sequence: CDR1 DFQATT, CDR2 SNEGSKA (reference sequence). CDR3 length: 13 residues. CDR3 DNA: TGCAGTGCCCCCCGAGTGGGCGGCAATGAGCAGTTCTTC. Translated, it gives CSAPRVGGNEQFF.